What follows describes a single T cell receptor beta chain. The sample holds a few counts of this clone. Its binding antigen is unknown. Base qualities are not at hand, and no much larger clone is one base apart. This entry is derived from a study of blood T cell repertoires in COVID-19 (dated by TCRdb to about 2020). Some background on the complete study: Samples covering the acute and convalescent phases of COVID-19 were provided by collaborators in the United States, Italy and Spain. The material from the prospective study consisted of cDNA or gDNA derived from T cells, B-cell-depleted T cells, or PBMCs. The dataset comprised deeply sampled blood TCRbeta repertoires from subjects exposed to, actively infected with, or recovered from COVID-19. The repertoires were released in a freely available public database intended as a resource for research on the immune response to SARS-CoV-2. The samples were drawn from the first 160 participants of the ongoing ImmuneRACE study and from about 1,200 subjects provided by 6 global collaborators. Sample metadata almost always included a de-identified subject ID, COVID-19 status, age in years and sex. HLA class I and class II types, where available, came from metadata supplied by the sample provider rather than from assay-based typing.

Study-wide findings and limitations: How much clinical and demographic metadata was included differed by source and by participant, and the metadata was provided uncurated.

Spanning cysteine to phenylalanine, the CDR3 consists of 19 amino acids. Just CDR3 DNA is preserved here, 57 bases in frame from base 1. In the germline V gene, CDR1 corresponds to SGHTA and CDR2 to FQGNSA. The V end gives up 2 bases and the J end 6 bases, leaving 17 bases in the junction not matched to a gene. Enrolling through a virtual design, the prospective study's participants ranged in age from roughly 18 to 89 years and lived across roughly 24 United States geographic areas. Cohort assignment in the prospective study relied on participant-reported clinical history from a screening survey and a study questionnaire. In the prospective study, mobile phlebotomists collected whole blood, serum and a nasopharyngeal or oropharyngeal swab from each participant. Over a roughly 2-month period, participants in the prospective study had the option of providing additional blood draws and questionnaires. Blood samples from the prospective study were shipped frozen or at room temperature prior to DNA extraction.

TCRbeta CDR3 regions were amplified from genomic DNA using the immunoSEQ Assay, a bias-controlled multiplex PCR. The authors' analysis ran thus. The number of nucleated cells in each sample was estimated by amplification of reference gene primers within the assay. To quantify the absolute abundance of each unique TCRbeta CDR3 rearrangement, sequence reads were collapsed and filtered. For each sample, productive Simpson clonality was calculated as the square root of Simpson's diversity index over productive rearrangements. TCRdb holds this immuneACCESS table with in-frame rearrangements only. Some clones are missing; in checked studies, unresolved V genes explain under half, and the rest has no known cause. V and J calls and clone size are those listed in that table; D and trimming were worked out from the DNA. In this sample the table shows 200,000 to 250,000 clones, 80% to 90% of which occur a single time. 3% to 4% of the sample is taken by the ten largest.

The sequence came from a woman aged 18-35 years in a cohort exposed to, infected with or recovered from COVID-19 (not recorded which). The rearrangement combines TRBV7-2 with TRBJ2-1, and 9 junctional nucleotides match TRBD2. Sequencing used PBMCs or T cells enriched from blood (not recorded which). The DNA is TGTGCCAGCAGCTTACGTTGGAATCGCGGTAGCGGGAGCCCCAATGAGCAGTTCTTC. Its amino acids are CASSLRWNRGSGSPNEQFF.